The clone carrying this T cell receptor (beta chain) occurred once. Assay: immunoSEQ multiplex PCR; the TCRdb copy retains only in-frame clones and omits some. The sample shows 100,000 to 150,000 clones, more than 80% of them seen only once. The entry originates in a study of control samples from healthy donors and cancer patients. Germline assignment: CDR1 SGHRS and CDR2 YFSETQ. V was pared by 1 base and J by 1 base, with 8 bases between. The CDR3 is 14 residues long. The sequenced sample consisted of blood. The chain carries TRBV5-1 and TRBJ1-1, with D hard to call. The receptor was isolated from a man aged 50 or older in good health. CDR3 sequence (DNA): TGCGCCAGCAGCTTGATGAATACGAACACTGAAGCTTTCTTT. As protein: CASSLMNTNTEAFF.